What follows are 9 T cell receptor beta chains derived from one specimen sequenced in a study of T cell changes during pregnancy in multiple sclerosis. The assay was immunoSEQ multiplex PCR, and TCRdb's table has in-frame clones only and misses some. The sample carries fewer than 40,000 clones, about nine tenths recorded once. This specimen was CD4+ T cells from peripheral blood mononuclear cells, taken in the first trimester of pregnancy. Receptors were obtained from a female donor in good health, enrolled as a control in a pregnancy study.

The chain employs TRBV5-1 and TRBJ1-4, with D maybe TRBD1 (5 bases). CDR3 length: 14 amino acids. Germline V lookup: CDR1 SGHRS, CDR2 YFSETQ. The V end lost 0 bases, the J end lost 6 bases, and 9 bases lay between the germline ends. CDR3 bases: TGCGCCAGCAGCTTGGGGGGCTTCGATGAAAAACTGTTTTTT. Protein product: CASSLGGFDEKLFF. Filled out from reference TRBV5-1 and TRBJ1-4, the complete variable domain reads KAGVTQTPRYLIKTRGQQVTLSCSPISGHRSVSWYQQTPGQGLQFLFEYFSETQRNKGNFPGRFSGRQFSNSRSEMNVSTLELGDSALYLCASSLGGFDEKLFFGSGTQLSVL.

The CDR3 is CASSYSPNEKLFF. The DNA of the CDR3 is TGTGCCAGCAGTTACAGCCCTAATGAAAAACTGTTTTTT. This chain joins TRBV6-5 and TRBJ1-4; D unresolved. The length of the CDR3 is 13 residues. Per germline, CDR1 MNHEY and CDR2 SVGAGI. The V end lost 2 bases, the J end lost 3 bases, and 4 bases lay between the germline ends.

The chain joins TRBV28 to TRBJ1-5, with D tentatively TRBD1 (6 bases). Germline CDR1 and CDR2: MDHEN and SYDVKM. CDR3 length: 15 amino acids. Trimming shortened V by 5 bases and J by 0 bases, and 11 bases separated the two germline ends. CDR3 sequence reads: CASSGGGVSNQPQHF. CDR3 nucleotide sequence: TGTGCCAGCAGTGGAGGGGGGGTTAGCAATCAGCCCCAGCATTTT.

This sequence joins TRBV19 and TRBJ1-3; 7 bases match TRBD1. The CDR3 extends over 16 amino acids. Per germline, CDR1 LNHDA and CDR2 SQIVND (reference sequence). J gave up 2 bases and V 5 bases, and 9 bases lay outside the gene matches. CDR3: CASSFTGVTTGNTIYF. CDR3 bases: TGTGCCAGTAGTTTTACAGGGGTGACAACTGGAAACACCATATATTTT.

The chain recombines TRBV30 with TRBJ2-2; 7 bases are shared with TRBD1. There are 15 residues in the CDR3. Trimming cost V 2 bases and J 5 bases; bases outside gene matches: 8. CDR1 GTSNPN and CDR2 SVGIG come from the germline V gene (reference sequence). CDR3 in amino acids: CAWSRGGRGTGELFF. The CDR3 bases are TGTGCCTGGAGTCGAGGAGGCAGGGGGACCGGGGAGCTGTTTTTT.

The rearrangement joins TRBV5-1 to TRBJ1-4; the match to TRBD1 covers 9 bases. V was clipped by 3 bases and J by 6 bases; unmatched bases: 9. This CDR3 spans 16 amino acids. CDR1 SGHRS and CDR2 YFSETQ come from the germline V gene. The chain's CDR3 is CASSYQTGQGYEKLFF. Here the CDR3 DNA reads TGCGCCAGCAGCTACCAGACGGGACAGGGATATGAAAAACTGTTTTTT.

This clone came up once. The V and J genes are TRBV5-1 and TRBJ2-2; possible D gene TRBD1, 6 bases. The CDR3 extends over 15 amino acids. CDR1 is SGHRS, CDR2 YFSETQ, per germline. V dropped 3 bases and J dropped 0 bases, with 9 bases sitting between them. CDR3 in DNA: TGCGCCAGCAGCTCGAGGACAGCGAACACCGGGGAGCTGTTTTTT. The encoded protein is CASSSRTANTGELFF.

The chain carries TRBV7-8 and TRBJ2-7; tentative D call: TRBD2 (6 bases). The CDR3 is made up of 14 amino acids. V was cut by 4 bases and J by 2 bases, with 12 bases left in between. The germline CDR1 and CDR2 sequences are SGHVS and FQNEAQ. The CDR3 nucleotides are TGTGCCAGCAGCTCCCAGGGCGGGACCTACGAGCAGTACTTC. Residues: CASSSQGGTYEQYF.

V and J are TRBV9 and TRBJ2-7; 11 positions agree with TRBD2. V gave up 4 bases and J gave up 1 base; unmatched junction bases: 7. This CDR3 contains 16 residues. From germline, CDR1 is SGDLS and CDR2 YYNGEE. The CDR3 protein is CASSSSGTSGSYEQYF. CDR3 DNA sequence: TGTGCCAGCAGCTCAAGTGGGACTAGCGGATCCTACGAGCAGTACTTC. The full variable domain, completed using reference TRBV9 and TRBJ2-7, is DSGVTQTPKHLITATGQRVTLRCSPRSGDLSVYWYQQSLDQGLQFLIQYYNGEERAKGNILERFSAQQFPDLHSELNLSSLELGDSALYFCASSSSGTSGSYEQYFGPGTRLTVT.